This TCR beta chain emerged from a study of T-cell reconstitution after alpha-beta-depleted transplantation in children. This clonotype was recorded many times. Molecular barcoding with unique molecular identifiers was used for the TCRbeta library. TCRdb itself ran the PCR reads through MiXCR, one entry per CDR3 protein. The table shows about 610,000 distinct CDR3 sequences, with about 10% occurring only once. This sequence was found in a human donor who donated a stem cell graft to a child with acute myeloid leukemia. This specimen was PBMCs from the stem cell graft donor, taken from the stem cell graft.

Written as DNA, the CDR3 is TGCAGCGTTCCAAACGCCGGGACTAGCCTACCCGGGGGCTACAATGAGCAGTTCTTC. It is translated as CSVPNAGTSLPGGYNEQFF. The rearrangement links TRBV29-1 to TRBJ2-1, with TRBD2 matching over 9 bases. The V segment lost 5 bases and the J segment 3 bases; nucleotides outside the gene matches: 20. In germline, CDR1 is SQVTM, CDR2 ANQGSEA. The CDR3 is 19 residues long.